This section outlines one T cell receptor beta chain sequence together with its context. The specificity of this receptor is unknown. No much larger clonotype is one base removed from it; base qualities were not supplied. Trimming takes 2 bases from V and 8 bases from J, and the germline ends sit 18 bases apart. Per the germline V gene, MGHDK is the CDR1 and SYGVNS is the CDR2. From the cysteine up to the phenylalanine, the CDR3 has a length of 15 residues. CDR3 DNA is the only sequence kept; it has 45 bases, read in frame from the first base. This sample is part of a study of shared clonotypes between healthy human individuals (dated by TCRdb to 2018 to 2021). As for the study more broadly: The cohort comprised a couple of women and a few men aged 18 to 49 years. Blood TCR repertoires of five healthy adults were deeply sequenced to estimate repertoire size and the extent of clonotype sharing between individuals. To increase sequencing depth and limit assay-specific biases, TCR repertoire library preparation and sequencing were carried out by different laboratories using diverse techniques. Leukapheresis yielded between about 0.9 and 8.9 billion PBMCs per donor. For each donor, CD4 naive and CD4 memory were each run on three plates, CD8 naive on two plates, and CD8 memory on one plate. Broad study findings and their caveats: Rarefaction of sorted-subset datasets indicated incomplete sequencing despite the large sequencing depth. Naive subsets generally had larger estimated clonotype richness than memory subsets did. Because the study included a small number of donors, the genetic and exposure-history diversity represented was limited. Higher generation probabilities were observed for clonotypes shared by all four sorted-subset donors than for non-shared clonotypes. Pairwise subsampling indicated that sequencing depth was expected to affect the degree of clonotype sharing among donors. Sampling was limited to blood, and TCR repertoires in tissue likely differ from TCR repertoires in blood. Across a few donors, 5% to 6% of naive CD4, roughly 3.5% of naive CD8, 2.3% of memory CD4, and under 0.45% of memory CD8 clonotypes were shared.

TCR CDR3 regions were amplified from genomic DNA by multiplex PCR using the deep immunoSEQ assay. Genomic DNA extracted from each cell subset was distributed evenly over all wells of several immunoSEQ 96-well plates, and each plate served as one replicate. For sorted subsets, each replicate PCR was loaded with approximately 190 ng genomic DNA, equivalent to about 33,000 T cell genomes. The purified libraries were quantified using a Qubit 3.0 fluorometer, sized with a Bioanalyzer 2100, and then quantified again using the KAPA Library Quantification kit. Every immunoSEQ 96-well plate was sequenced on a separate single-read 150-cycle Illumina NextSeq 550 flow cell. As for the original processing: Because only junctional sequences without quality scores were contained in the immunoSEQ output, filtering matching that applied to full-length reads could not be performed. Sequences were annotated with PyIR, a Python wrapper for IgBLAST v1.9, and V/J genes and CDR3 were assigned using IMGT germline references. Reads were removed for weak V/J assignments (E-value above 1e-6), missing CDR3, stop codons, out-of-frame junctions, or ambiguous translated residues. A V3J clonotype was defined by an identical inferred V gene, J gene, and CDR3 amino acid sequence. Percentage overlap between repertoires was computed as shared unique clonotypes divided by the size of the smaller repertoire. RTK rarefaction, the Chao1 estimator, and Recon v2.1 estimates of unobserved clonotypes were used to assess repertoire richness. For all TCRbeta clonotypes obtained by the gDNA method from a few donors, generation probabilities were computed with OLGA. This is the immuneACCESS table as TCRdb keeps it, with only in-frame sequences that have V and J called. A part of the clones is gone; compared with another copy, unresolved V genes explain less than half, and the rest is unexplained. V, J and clone size are taken as reported in that table, and D and trimming were inferred from the DNA itself. This sample is represented by about 120,000 clones; 68% of them were singletons. In total, the top ten clones hold roughly a quarter of the sample.

Healthy HIV-negative adults with no recently reported acute infections or vaccinations were included as donors. Every donor was a Caucasian adult residing in Nashville, Tennessee, USA. CD8 memory samples consisted of magnetically selected CD45RO+ cells combined with CCR7-negative CD45RA+ effector memory (TemRA) cells. After blood collection by leukapheresis, PBMCs were isolated using Ficoll-Histopaque density gradient centrifugation and then cryopreserved in the vapor phase of liquid nitrogen. Purity and quantity of every magnetically sorted T cell population were checked by analytical flow cytometry. From each sorted fraction, genomic DNA was isolated and quantified by UV absorbance on a Nanodrop 2000c.

Specimen: memory CD8+ T cells sorted from blood. The meaning of the sample's cell subset or site label: CD45RO+ cells pooled with CCR7-negative TemRA cells. The chain is made from TRBV25-1 and TRBJ1-2; the D gene cannot be named for sure. This TCR came from a woman aged 30 to 39 in good health. Here the CDR3 is given as CASSEAHRLTSGYTF. The DNA sequence is TGTGCCAGCAGTGAAGCCCACCGTCTAACCTCCGGCTACACCTTC.